This T cell receptor beta chain was identified during a study of OX40 agonist ivuxolimab in advanced cancers. Findings and caveats of the study: Dosing at 0.1 to 3.0 mg/kg was accompanied by clonal expansion of CD4+ and CD8+ blood T cells by week 6. More expanded clones were seen, on average, in CD8+ T cells than in CD4+.

Using immunoSEQ multiplex PCR, the repertoire was profiled, and TCRdb retains in-frame clones only, with some absent. The sample yields 82,000 or so clones, around nine tenths seen once. Looked up from germline, CDR1 is SGHNT and CDR2 is YYREEE (reference sequence). The V end was cut by 0 bases, the J end by 5 bases, with 12 bases between. The CDR3 is made up of 14 amino acids. As concerns this clone: The antigen is undetermined.

This clonotype was obtained from an adult with an advanced solid tumor such as melanoma, head and neck, liver or kidney cancer. Sample: CD4+ or CD8+ T cells sorted from blood, taken in a trial of the OX40 agonist ivuxolimab. The chain uses TRBV5-4 and TRBJ2-7; TRBD1 or TRBD2 may be the D gene (5 bases each). The CDR3 sequence is CASSLGQGRNEQYF. The DNA for the CDR3 is TGTGCCAGCAGCTTGGGCCAGGGACGAAACGAGCAGTACTTC. The whole variable domain, remainder taken from reference TRBV5-4 and TRBJ2-7, is ETGVTQSPTHLIKTRGQQVTLRCSSQSGHNTVSWYQQALGQGPQFIFQYYREEENGRGNFPPRFSGLQFPNYSSELNVNALELDDSALYLCASSLGQGRNEQYFGPGTRLTVT.